This passage covers 10 T cell receptor beta chains from one sample sequenced in a study of T-cell reconstitution after alpha-beta-depleted transplantation in children. Using unique molecular identifiers, the investigators prepared the TCRbeta library. MiXCR, applied by TCRdb to the PCR reads, yields one record per CDR3 protein. This table holds around 490,000 distinct CDR3 sequences, around 10% found once. The sample here was PBMCs, mostly from graft donor cells, taken 180 days after TCRalphabeta/CD19-depleted stem cell transplant. These receptors originate from a female patient aged 2-9 years who had a stem cell transplant for aplastic anemia, so the T cells may come from the graft donor.

As regards this clonotype: This may stem from a read error, because a much larger clone lies one nucleotide away. The chain combines TRBV7-2 with TRBJ2-2; no firm D call. V was trimmed by 1 base and J by 9 bases, leaving 9 bases between them. Germline V gene sequence: CDR1 SGHTA, CDR2 FQGNSA. The CDR3 has 13 amino acids. The CDR3 spells CASSLVLGWELFF. In DNA, the CDR3 is TGTGCCAGCAGCTTAGTATTGGGCTGGGAGCTGTTTTTT.

The chain couples TRBV5-6 to TRBJ2-1; 7 bases agree with TRBD1. J gave up 6 bases and V 3 bases, and 9 bases lay outside the gene matches. The germline V gene encodes CDR1 SGHDT and CDR2 YYEEEE. The length of the CDR3 is 15 residues. The CDR3 bases are TGTGCCAGCAGCTCATACGACAGGGTCCCCAATGAGCAGTTCTTC. Encoded protein: CASSSYDRVPNEQFF.

The chain couples TRBV6-5 to TRBJ2-1; D is unclear. Germline CDR1 reads MNHEY; CDR2 reads SVGAGI. Trimming left V 6 bases short and J 8 bases short, with 11 bases between. The CDR3 is 12 amino acids. CDR3 amino acids: CASSTPDYEQFF. CDR3 nucleotides: TGTGCCAGCAGCACCCCTGACTATGAGCAGTTCTTC.

This chain connects TRBV5-8 to TRBJ2-2, with 8 bases aligning to TRBD2. The CDR3 length is 14 residues. In germline, CDR1 is SGHTS, CDR2 YDEGEE. The V segment lost 2 bases and the J segment 5 bases; nucleotides outside the gene matches: 2. The CDR3 DNA reads TGTGCCAGCAGCTTCCGGGAGGGGACCGGGGAGCTGTTTTTT. Its protein is CASSFREGTGELFF.

This clonotype was detected a few times. CDR3 loop: CATSRLSALTTGELFF. The CDR3 DNA reads as TGTGCCACCAGCAGACTCTCGGCACTGACGACCGGGGAGCTGTTTTTT. The V and J genes are TRBV15 and TRBJ2-2; D is unclear. Germline-derived CDR1 and CDR2 are LNHNV and YYDKDF (reference sequence). Trimming stripped 2 bases from V and 5 bases from J, with 15 bases between. The CDR3 totals 16 residues.

The chain links TRBV5-1 to TRBJ1-5, with unresolved D. CDR1 and CDR2 from the germline V gene are SGHRS and YFSETQ. There are 14 residues in the CDR3. Trimming took off 0 bases at V and 1 base at J, with 5 bases between the two ends. The CDR3 DNA sequence: TGCGCCAGCAGCTTGGATACAAGCAATCAGCCCCAGCATTTT. The encoded protein is CASSLDTSNQPQHF.

This clonotype was picked up a small number of times. The chain uses TRBV21-1 and TRBJ1-5. TRBV21-1 is classified as a pseudogene. CDR3 length: 15 amino acids. The CDR3 DNA is TGTGCCAGCAGCAAAGGCGGGGGGGCACAACAGCCCCAGCATTTT. Residues: CASSKGGGAQQPQHF.

This clonotype was counted only a few times. The chain links TRBV6-1 to TRBJ2-2, with D possibly TRBD2 on 6 matching bases. Germline CDR1 is MNHNS and CDR2 is SASEGT. Trimming removed 4 bases from V and 3 bases from J, with 18 bases in between. The CDR3 sequence is 17 residues long. The CDR3 loop is CASSGREVAAYTGELFF. In DNA form, the CDR3 reads TGTGCCAGCAGTGGGAGGGAGGTAGCGGCTTACACCGGGGAGCTGTTTTTT.

This clonotype came up a few times. The chain recombines TRBV7-2 with TRBJ1-2; D perhaps matches TRBD1 (6 bases). This CDR3 has 14 amino acids. The V end was cut by 5 bases, the J end by 6 bases, with 16 bases between. Per the germline V gene, CDR1 is SGHTA and CDR2 is FQGNSA. In nucleotides, the CDR3 is TGTGCCAGCAGCCTCCTAGGGGGGGCTGATGGCTACACCTTC. As protein: CASSLLGGADGYTF.

This clonotype appeared a few times. The chain employs TRBV12-3 or TRBV12-4 and TRBJ2-3, with D hard to call. V shed 2 bases and J shed 1 base, with 16 bases lying between them. The CDR3 is made up of 17 amino acids. DNA for the CDR3: TGTGCCAGCAGTTTAACGCGGTTGGGGTCGGGCACAGATACGCAGTATTTT. Protein sequence: CASSLTRLGSGTDTQYF.